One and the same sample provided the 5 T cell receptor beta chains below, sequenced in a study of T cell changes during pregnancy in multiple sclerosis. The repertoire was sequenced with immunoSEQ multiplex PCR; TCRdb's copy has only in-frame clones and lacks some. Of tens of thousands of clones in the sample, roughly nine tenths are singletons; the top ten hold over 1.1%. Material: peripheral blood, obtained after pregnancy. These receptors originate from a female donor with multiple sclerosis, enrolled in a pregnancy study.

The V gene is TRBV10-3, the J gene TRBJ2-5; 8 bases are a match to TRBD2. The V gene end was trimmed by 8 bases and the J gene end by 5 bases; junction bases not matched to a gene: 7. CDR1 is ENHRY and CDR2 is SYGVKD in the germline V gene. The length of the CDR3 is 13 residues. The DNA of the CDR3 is TGTGCCATCGGTGGAGCGGGAGTGGAGACCCAGTACTTC. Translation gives CAIGGAGVETQYF.

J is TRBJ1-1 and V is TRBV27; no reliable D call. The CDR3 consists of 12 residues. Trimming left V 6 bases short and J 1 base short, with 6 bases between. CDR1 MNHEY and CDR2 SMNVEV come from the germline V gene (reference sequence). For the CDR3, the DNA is TGTGCCAGCAGCCTAGGGAACACTGAAGCTTTCTTT. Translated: CASSLGNTEAFF.

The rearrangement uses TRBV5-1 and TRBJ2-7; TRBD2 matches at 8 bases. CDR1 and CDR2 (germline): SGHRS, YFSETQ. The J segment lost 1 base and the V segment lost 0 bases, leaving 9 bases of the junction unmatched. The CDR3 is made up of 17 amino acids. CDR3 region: CASSLGSSGLLSYEQYF. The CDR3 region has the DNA TGCGCCAGCAGCTTGGGTTCTAGCGGGCTTTTGTCCTACGAGCAGTACTTC. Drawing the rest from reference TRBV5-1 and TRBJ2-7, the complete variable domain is KAGVTQTPRYLIKTRGQQVTLSCSPISGHRSVSWYQQTPGQGLQFLFEYFSETQRNKGNFPGRFSGRQFSNSRSEMNVSTLELGDSALYLCASSLGSSGLLSYEQYFGPGTRLTVT.

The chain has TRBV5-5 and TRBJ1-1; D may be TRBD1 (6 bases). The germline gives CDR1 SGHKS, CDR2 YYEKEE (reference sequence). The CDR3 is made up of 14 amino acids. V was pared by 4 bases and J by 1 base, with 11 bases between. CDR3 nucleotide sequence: TGTGCCAGCAGCGTAATGACAGGGAACACTGAAGCTTTCTTT. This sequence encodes CASSVMTGNTEAFF.

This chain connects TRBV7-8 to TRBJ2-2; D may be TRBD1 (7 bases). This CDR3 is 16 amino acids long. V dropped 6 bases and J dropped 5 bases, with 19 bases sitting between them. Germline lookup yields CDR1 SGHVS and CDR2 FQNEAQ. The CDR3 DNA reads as TGTGCCAGCAGGGCGACCGGACAGGAGGGAACCGGGGAGCTGTTTTTT. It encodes CASRATGQEGTGELFF.